Sequencing of this T cell receptor beta chain was carried out in a study of shared clonotypes between healthy human individuals (TCRdb year 2020). Looking at the study overall: A couple of women and a few men aged 18 to 49 years were included in the cohort. For each donor, CD4 naive and CD4 memory were each run on three plates, CD8 naive on two plates, and CD8 memory on one plate. Blood TCR repertoires of a handful of healthy adults were deeply sequenced to estimate repertoire size and the extent of clonotype sharing between individuals. Libraries were prepared and TCR repertoires were sequenced by different laboratories using diverse techniques, in order to increase sequencing depth and limit assay-specific biases. Each donor's leukapheresis produced roughly between roughly 0.9 and 8.9 billion PBMCs. Study-wide findings and limitations: Compared with non-shared clonotypes, the clonotypes found in all four sorted-subset donors had higher generation probabilities. Even with the large sequencing depth, rarefaction of the sorted-subset datasets indicated that sequencing was incomplete. The small number of donors limited the genetic and exposure-history diversity represented. Naive subsets generally had larger estimated clonotype richness than memory subsets. Sharing across several donors was observed for about 5% of naive CD4, 3% to 3.5% of naive CD8, about 2.3% of memory CD4, and around 0.4% of memory CD8 clonotypes. Sampling was restricted to blood, and TCR repertoires in tissue are likely to differ from TCR repertoires in blood. Pairwise subsampling led to the expectation that sequencing depth would affect the degree of clonotype sharing among donors.

With respect to this clone: This receptor's antigen is unknown. It has no much larger one-base neighbor in the sample; base qualities were not kept.

V is reduced by 6 bases and J by 2 bases, leaving a spacing of 5 bases between them. The CDR3 starts with the cysteine, ends with the phenylalanine, and has 13 residues. CDR3 DNA is the only sequence kept; it has 39 bases, read in frame from the first base. Via the germline V gene, CDR1 is SNHLY and CDR2 FYNNEI. Donors were healthy HIV-negative adults with no recently reported acute infections or vaccinations. All donors were Caucasian adults living in Nashville, Tennessee, USA. CD4+ T cells were enriched through magnetic negative selection, after which naive cells were positively selected on CD45RA and the remaining negative fraction served as the memory subset. Blood was collected by leukapheresis, and PBMCs were isolated by Ficoll-Histopaque density gradient centrifugation and then cryopreserved in liquid nitrogen vapor phase. Analytical flow cytometry was used to check the purity and quantity of every magnetically sorted T cell population. Each sorted fraction had its genomic DNA isolated and then quantified by UV absorbance on a Nanodrop 2000c.

Using the deep immunoSEQ assay, multiplex PCR amplified TCR CDR3 regions from genomic DNA. Extracted genomic DNA from each cell subset was distributed evenly across all wells of several immunoSEQ 96-well plates, and each plate was treated as a replicate. Each replicate PCR for sorted subsets received roughly 0.2 ug genomic DNA, equal to 30,000 or so T cell genomes. Purified libraries were quantified with a Qubit 3.0 fluorometer, sized on a Bioanalyzer 2100, and re-quantified with the KAPA Library Quantification kit. Every immunoSEQ 96-well plate was sequenced on a separate single-read 150-cycle Illumina NextSeq 550 flow cell. The paper's data handling went like this. Because the immunoSEQ output included only junctional sequences and no quality scores, the filtering could not be the same as the filtering used for full-length reads. Sequences were annotated with PyIR, a Python wrapper for IgBLAST v1.9, and V/J genes and CDR3 were assigned using IMGT germline references. Reads were removed for weak V/J assignments (E-value above 1e-6), missing CDR3, stop codons, out-of-frame junctions, or ambiguous translated residues. V3J clonotypes were defined by identical inferred V gene, J gene, and CDR3 amino acid sequence. The percentage overlap between two repertoires was calculated by dividing the number of shared unique clonotypes by the size of the smaller repertoire. Repertoire richness was assessed with RTK rarefaction, the Chao1 estimator, and Recon v2.1 estimates of unobserved clonotypes. For all TCRbeta clonotypes obtained by the gDNA method from a few donors, generation probabilities were computed with OLGA. Held by TCRdb, this immuneACCESS table contains in-frame sequences only and omits some clones. Under half of the omission traces to an unresolved V gene where checked; the cause of the rest is unknown. V and J calls and clone size come straight from that table; D and trimming were deduced from the DNA. Recorded for this sample are millions of clones; over 85% of them occurred a single time. Around 0.15% of the sample rests with the top ten.

The rearrangement joined TRBV2 to TRBJ2-6, with the D segment identity uncertain. This sequence originates from a young man in good health. The sample consisted of naive CD4+ T cells sorted from blood. This specimen's cell subset or site label, interpreted: CD45RA+ positively selected. The CDR3 region has the sequence CASSAAGANVLTF. The DNA sequence follows: TGTGCCAGCAGCGCAGCTGGGGCCAACGTCCTGACTTTC.